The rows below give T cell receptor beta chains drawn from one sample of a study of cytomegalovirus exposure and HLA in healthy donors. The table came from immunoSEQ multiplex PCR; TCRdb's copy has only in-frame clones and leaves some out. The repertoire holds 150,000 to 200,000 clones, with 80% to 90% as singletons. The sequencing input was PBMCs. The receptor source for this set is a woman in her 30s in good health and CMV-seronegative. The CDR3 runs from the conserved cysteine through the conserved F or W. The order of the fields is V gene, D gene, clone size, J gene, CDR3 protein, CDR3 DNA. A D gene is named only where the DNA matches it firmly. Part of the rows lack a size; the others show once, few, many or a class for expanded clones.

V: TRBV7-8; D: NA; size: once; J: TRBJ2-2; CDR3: CASSQSNRADTGELFF; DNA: TGTGCCAGCAGCCAGTCGAACAGGGCCGACACCGGGGAGCTGTTTTTT
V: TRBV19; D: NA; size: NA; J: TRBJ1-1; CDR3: CASISVSGANTEAFF; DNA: TGTGCCAGTATTTCGGTATCGGGGGCGAATACTGAAGCTTTCTTT
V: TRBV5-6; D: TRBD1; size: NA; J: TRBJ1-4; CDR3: CASSRDRGHTNEKLFF; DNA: TGTGCCAGCAGCCGGGACAGGGGGCACACTAATGAAAAACTGTTTTTT
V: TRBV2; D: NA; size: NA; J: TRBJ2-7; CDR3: CASSENIAAPYEQYF; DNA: TGTGCCAGCAGTGAGAACATAGCAGCCCCCTACGAGCAGTACTTC
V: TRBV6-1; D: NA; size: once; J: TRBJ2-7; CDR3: CASSLLGARNEQYF; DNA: TGTGCCAGCAGTTTATTAGGGGCGCGGAACGAGCAGTACTTC
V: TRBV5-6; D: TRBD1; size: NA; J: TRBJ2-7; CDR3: CASSWDRGSYEQYF; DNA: TGTGCCAGCAGCTGGGACAGGGGCTCCTACGAGCAGTACTTC
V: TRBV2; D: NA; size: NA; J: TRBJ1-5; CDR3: CASRGGQGSSRNQPQHF; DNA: TGTGCCAGCAGAGGGGGGCAGGGTTCGAGCCGCAATCAGCCCCAGCATTTT
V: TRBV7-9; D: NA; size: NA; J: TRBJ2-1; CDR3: CASSYPTGAPSSSYNEQFF; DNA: TGTGCCAGCAGCTACCCAACGGGAGCTCCGTCCAGCTCCTACAATGAGCAGTTCTTC
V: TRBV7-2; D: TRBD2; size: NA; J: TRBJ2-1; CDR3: CASSLVPGLDYNEQFF; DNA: TGTGCCAGCAGCTTAGTGCCCGGACTAGACTACAATGAGCAGTTCTTC
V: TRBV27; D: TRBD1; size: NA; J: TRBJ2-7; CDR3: CASSSRAGTGSYEQYF; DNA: TGTGCCAGCAGCTCCCGGGCCGGGACAGGGTCCTACGAGCAGTACTTC
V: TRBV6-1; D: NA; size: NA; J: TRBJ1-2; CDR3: CASSEAPTANYGYTF; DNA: TGTGCCAGCAGTGAAGCTCCAACAGCTAACTATGGCTACACCTTC
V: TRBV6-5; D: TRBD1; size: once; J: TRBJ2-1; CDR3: CASSYSSGTVEQFF; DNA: TGTGCCAGCAGTTACTCGAGTGGGACAGTGGAGCAGTTCTTC
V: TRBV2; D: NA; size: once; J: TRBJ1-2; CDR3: CASRGTRAF; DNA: TGTGCCAGCAGGGGGACAAGAGCCTTC
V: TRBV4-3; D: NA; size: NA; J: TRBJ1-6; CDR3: CASSPDRAVVTLHF; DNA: TGCGCCAGCAGCCCAGACAGAGCCGTGGTGACCCTCCACTTT
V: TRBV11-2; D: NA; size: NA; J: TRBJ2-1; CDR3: CASSLEGGTRSDEQFF; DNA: TGTGCCAGCAGCTTAGAGGGGGGCACTAGAAGCGATGAGCAGTTCTTC
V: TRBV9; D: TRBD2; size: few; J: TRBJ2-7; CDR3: CASSVGPGLAGAYEQYF; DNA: TGTGCCAGCAGCGTAGGCCCTGGACTAGCGGGAGCCTACGAGCAGTACTTC
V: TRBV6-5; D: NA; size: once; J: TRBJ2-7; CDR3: CASSYSGRISYEQYF; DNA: TGTGCCAGCAGTTACTCGGGACGGATTTCCTACGAGCAGTACTTC
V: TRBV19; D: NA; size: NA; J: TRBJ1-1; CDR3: CASSIRLRGQMNTEAFF; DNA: TGTGCCAGTAGTATTAGATTACGGGGACAAATGAACACTGAAGCTTTCTTT
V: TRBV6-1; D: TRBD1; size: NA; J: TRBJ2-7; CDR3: CASSVAGGYEQYF; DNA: TGTGCCAGCAGTGTAGCAGGGGGTTACGAGCAGTACTTC
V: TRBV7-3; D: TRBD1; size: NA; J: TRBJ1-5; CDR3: CASSEGARQPQHF; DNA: TGTGCCAGCAGCGAGGGGGCGAGGCAGCCCCAGCATTTT
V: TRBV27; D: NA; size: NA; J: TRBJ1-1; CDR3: CASSFSKSNTEAFF; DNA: TGTGCCAGCAGTTTCAGTAAATCGAACACTGAAGCTTTCTTT
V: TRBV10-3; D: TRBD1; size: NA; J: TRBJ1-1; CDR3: CAISESPLRQGDTEAFF; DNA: TGTGCCATCAGTGAGTCGCCCCTTCGACAGGGGGATACTGAAGCTTTCTTT
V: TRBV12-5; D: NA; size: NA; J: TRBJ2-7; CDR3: CASGLAVRDRTPYEQYF; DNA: TGTGCTAGTGGTTTGGCAGTCCGGGACCGAACTCCCTACGAGCAGTACTTC
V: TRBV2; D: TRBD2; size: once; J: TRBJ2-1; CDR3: CASSEWGGLYNEQFF; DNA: TGTGCCAGCAGTGAATGGGGGGGGTTGTACAATGAGCAGTTCTTC
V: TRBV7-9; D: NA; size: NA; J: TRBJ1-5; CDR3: CASSSGYSNQPQHF; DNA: TGTGCCAGCAGCTCCGGGTATAGCAATCAGCCCCAGCATTTT
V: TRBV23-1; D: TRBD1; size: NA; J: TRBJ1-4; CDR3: CASSQRDSEGGWQKLFF; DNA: TGCGCCAGCAGTCAACGCGACAGTGAAGGGGGCTGGCAAAAACTGTTTTTT
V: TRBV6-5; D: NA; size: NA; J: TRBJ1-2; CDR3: CATQSREYGYTF; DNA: TGTGCCACCCAGTCCAGGGAATATGGCTACACCTTC
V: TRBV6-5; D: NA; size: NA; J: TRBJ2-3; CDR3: CASSLKRLVISDTQYF; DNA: TGTGCCAGCAGTTTAAAACGACTAGTCATCTCAGATACGCAGTATTTT
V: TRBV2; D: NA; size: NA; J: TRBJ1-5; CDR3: CASSELTTENQPQHF; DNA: TGTGCCAGCAGTGAACTAACGACAGAAAATCAGCCCCAGCATTTT
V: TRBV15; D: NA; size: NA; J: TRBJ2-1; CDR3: CATSSLGNEQFF; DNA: TGTGCCACCAGCAGTTTAGGTAATGAGCAGTTCTTC
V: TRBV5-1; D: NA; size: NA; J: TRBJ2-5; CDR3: CASREQETQYF; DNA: TGCGCCAGCAGGGAACAAGAGACCCAGTACTTC
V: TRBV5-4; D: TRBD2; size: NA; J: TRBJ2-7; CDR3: CASSPGTSGTYEQYF; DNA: TGTGCCAGCAGCCCCGGGACTAGCGGGACTTACGAGCAGTACTTC
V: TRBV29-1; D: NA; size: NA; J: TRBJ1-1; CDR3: CSVSRGTEAFF; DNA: TGCAGCGTTTCCAGGGGAACTGAAGCTTTCTTT
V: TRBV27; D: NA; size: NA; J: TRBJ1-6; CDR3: CASSFYGRSDSSPLHF; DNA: TGTGCCAGCAGTTTTTACGGCAGGTCGGACAGTTCACCCCTCCACTTT
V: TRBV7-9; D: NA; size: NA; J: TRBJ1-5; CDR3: CASSLVGAGWNQPQHF; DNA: TGTGCCAGCAGCTTAGTGGGGGCAGGATGGAATCAGCCCCAGCATTTT
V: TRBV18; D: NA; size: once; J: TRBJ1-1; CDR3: CASSPFGAGTEAFF; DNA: TGTGCCAGCTCACCATTCGGGGCGGGCACTGAAGCTTTCTTT
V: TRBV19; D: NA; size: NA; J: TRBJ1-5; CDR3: CASTKIGDSNQPQHF; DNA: TGTGCCAGTACCAAGATAGGGGATAGCAATCAGCCCCAGCATTTT
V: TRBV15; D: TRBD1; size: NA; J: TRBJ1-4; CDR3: CATRHRTGGRNEKLFF; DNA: TGTGCCACCCGTCATAGAACAGGGGGGAGAAATGAAAAACTGTTTTTT
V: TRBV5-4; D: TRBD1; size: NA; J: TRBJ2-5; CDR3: CASSLMGTGGAETQYF; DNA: TGTGCCAGCAGCTTAATGGGGACAGGGGGCGCGGAGACCCAGTACTTC
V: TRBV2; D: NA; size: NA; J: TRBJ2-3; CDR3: CATLNRGGGTDTQYF; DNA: TGTGCCACCTTGAACAGGGGGGGAGGTACAGATACGCAGTATTTT